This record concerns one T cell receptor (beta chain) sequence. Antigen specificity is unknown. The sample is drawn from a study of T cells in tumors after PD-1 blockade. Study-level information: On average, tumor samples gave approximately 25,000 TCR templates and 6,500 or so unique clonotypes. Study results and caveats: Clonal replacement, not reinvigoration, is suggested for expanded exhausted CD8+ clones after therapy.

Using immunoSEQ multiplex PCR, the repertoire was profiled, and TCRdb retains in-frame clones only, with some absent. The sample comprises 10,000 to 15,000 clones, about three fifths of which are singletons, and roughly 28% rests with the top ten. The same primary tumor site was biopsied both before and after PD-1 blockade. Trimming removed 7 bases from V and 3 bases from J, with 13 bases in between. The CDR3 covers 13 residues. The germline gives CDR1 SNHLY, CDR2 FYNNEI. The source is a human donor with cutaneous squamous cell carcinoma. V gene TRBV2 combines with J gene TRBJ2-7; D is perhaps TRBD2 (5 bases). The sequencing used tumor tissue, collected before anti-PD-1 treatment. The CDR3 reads CASTGKKGYEQYF. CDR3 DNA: TGTGCCAGCACCGGGAAAAAGGGCTACGAGCAGTACTTC.